These 6 T cell receptor beta chains came from one sample sequenced in a study of blood T cell repertoires in COVID-19. Here immunoSEQ multiplex PCR was the method, and the copy in TCRdb shows in-frame clones only, minus some. The sample includes approximately 140,000 clones, 84% of them seen just once. What was sequenced was peripheral blood. These receptors came from a man in his 60s with acute or convalescent COVID-19.

The chain links TRBV7-2 to TRBJ2-1, with 8 positions matching TRBD2. CDR3 length: 16 amino acids. Looked up from germline, CDR1 is SGHTA and CDR2 is FQGNSA. Losses at the gene ends were 1 base for V and 6 bases for J; bases not matched to a gene: 8. The CDR3 region has the DNA TGTGCCAGCAGCTTAGTAGGGACTAGTAGGGCCAATGAGCAGTTCTTC. Protein sequence: CASSLVGTSRANEQFF.

The V and J genes are TRBV6-6 and TRBJ2-4; maybe TRBD1 (5 bases). Trimming cost V 4 bases and J 3 bases, with 10 bases left between them. The CDR3 spans 14 residues. Germline CDR1 MNHNY, CDR2 SVGAGI (reference sequence). The CDR3 loop is CASSFDSNKNIQYF. CDR3 in DNA: TGTGCCAGCAGTTTCGACAGCAACAAAAACATTCAGTACTTC.

In DNA, the CDR3 is TGTGCCAGCAGCTCCAGGGGTTATACGCAGTATTTT. Translating gives CASSSRGYTQYF. The chain has TRBV11-3 and TRBJ2-3; TRBD1 is a possible D gene (6 bases). Germline V gene sequence: CDR1 SGHNT, CDR2 YENEEA. CDR3 length: 12 residues. Between the trimmed V and J ends, which lost 4 bases and 7 bases, there was a span of 9 bases. Based on the CDR3 plus reference TRBV11-3 and TRBJ2-3, the full variable domain is EAGVVQSPRYKIIEKKQPVAFWCNPISGHNTLYWYLQNLGQGPELLIRYENEEAVDDSQLPKDRFSAERLKGVDSTLKIQPAELGDSAVYLCASSSRGYTQYFGPGTRLTVL.

The chain recombines TRBV6-5 with TRBJ1-5; D not certain. The CDR3 extends over 12 amino acids. V gave up 4 bases and J gave up 2 bases, with 3 bases separating them. Germline assignment: CDR1 MNHEY and CDR2 SVGAGI. The CDR3, as DNA: TGTGCCAGCAGTTCCGGCAATCAGCCCCAGCATTTT. Protein sequence: CASSSGNQPQHF.

This chain links TRBV12-3 or TRBV12-4 with TRBJ1-5; no reliable D call. Trimming stripped 11 bases from V and 4 bases from J, with 15 bases between. This CDR3 is built from 13 residues. The DNA for the CDR3 is TGTGCCTCCCAAGCGGGTCTGAATCAGCCCCAGCATTTT. It codes for CASQAGLNQPQHF.

The chain links TRBV20-1 to TRBJ1-5, with 7 bases matching TRBD1. Germline lookup yields CDR1 DFQATT and CDR2 SNEGSKA (reference sequence). V lost 3 bases, J lost 7 bases, and 12 bases stayed unmatched. CDR3 length equals 15 residues. The CDR3 here is CSASPRQGAGQPQHF. CDR3 coding DNA: TGCAGTGCTAGTCCCCGACAGGGCGCAGGGCAGCCCCAGCATTTT.